The 27 T cell receptor beta chains reported below all come from one sample, sequenced in a study of cytomegalovirus exposure and HLA in healthy donors. Primers included in the PCR were 60 Vbeta and 13 Jbeta primers. Sequencing used immunoSEQ multiplex PCR; TCRdb keeps in-frame clones, though not all of them. The table includes about 130,000 clones, roughly 80% detected once. Sequenced: PBMCs. Receptors originate from a man aged 18 to 29 in good health and CMV-seropositive.

The V gene is TRBV19, the J gene TRBJ1-5; 9 positions match TRBD1. The CDR3 covers 17 residues. In germline, CDR1 is LNHDA, CDR2 SQIVND (reference sequence). Trimming cost V 7 bases and J 1 base; bases outside gene matches: 11. Here the CDR3 reads CASTGTGQGGSNQPQHF. The CDR3 nucleotides read TGTGCCAGTACCGGGACAGGGCAGGGTGGGAGCAATCAGCCCCAGCATTTT.

The chain is built from TRBV6-4 and TRBJ2-3; TRBD1 matches 9 bases. The J segment lost 0 bases and the V segment lost 8 bases, leaving 6 bases of the junction unmatched. The V gene's germline CDR1 is MRHNA and CDR2 SNTAGT. This CDR3 is built from 15 residues. The CDR3 loop reads CASAQGARSTDTQYF. CDR3 DNA: TGTGCCAGCGCACAGGGGGCGAGGAGCACAGATACGCAGTATTTT.

V and J are TRBV9 and TRBJ2-1; 9 bases line up with TRBD1. CDR1 is SGDLS and CDR2 is YYNGEE in the germline V gene. Trimming removed 3 bases from V and 4 bases from J; junction bases left unmatched: 5. CDR3 size: 15 residues. CDR3: CASSAPGQGYNEQFF. In DNA, the CDR3 is TGTGCCAGCAGCGCCCCGGGACAGGGTTACAATGAGCAGTTCTTC.

This rearrangement joins TRBV5-1 to TRBJ2-6; no reliable D call. This CDR3 comprises 19 residues. CDR1 is SGHRS, CDR2 YFSETQ, per germline. Trimming shortened V by 4 bases and J by 0 bases, and 20 bases separated the two germline ends. CDR3 sequence (DNA): TGCGCCAGCAGCGCAGTCGGTCCCACAGCCCACTCTGGGGCCAACGTCCTGACTTTC. This translates into CASSAVGPTAHSGANVLTF.

This chain connects TRBV30 to TRBJ1-2, with 10 bases lining up with TRBD1. The V and J ends lost 1 base and 6 bases, in that order; junction bases with no gene match: 14. The CDR3 has 17 residues. The germline CDR1 and CDR2 sequences are GTSNPN and SVGIG (reference sequence). CDR3 loop: CAWSGRRQGARRDGYTF. Written as DNA, the CDR3 is TGTGCCTGGAGTGGCCGAAGACAGGGGGCAAGGCGGGATGGCTACACCTTC.

The gene calls are TRBV29-1 and TRBJ1-1, with TRBD1 as a possible D gene (6 bases). The CDR3 consists of 11 residues. The ends were cut back, 4 bases at V and 7 bases at J, with 10 bases in the middle. The germline V gene encodes CDR1 SQVTM and CDR2 ANQGSEA. The CDR3 here is CSVAGVGEAFF. The CDR3 nucleotides read TGCAGCGTTGCAGGGGTGGGTGAAGCTTTCTTT.

V and J are TRBV6-6 and TRBJ2-1; no clear D. The CDR3 is made up of 12 amino acids. V was trimmed by 6 bases and J by 7 bases, leaving 10 bases between them. CDR1 and CDR2 (germline): MNHNY, SVGAGI (reference sequence). The CDR3 loop is CASRSEWNEQFF. The CDR3 DNA reads as TGTGCCAGCAGGTCCGAGTGGAATGAGCAGTTCTTC.

The genes are TRBV2 and TRBJ2-7; D uncertain. The germline gives CDR1 SNHLY, CDR2 FYNNEI. V gave up 3 bases and J gave up 4 bases, with 4 bases separating them. This CDR3 region has 11 residues. CDR3 sequence: CASSDEYEQYF. CDR3 nucleotides: TGTGCCAGCAGTGACGAGTACGAGCAGTACTTC.

The chain carries TRBV9 and TRBJ2-3; perhaps TRBD2 as D (5 bases). Germline V gene sequence: CDR1 SGDLS, CDR2 YYNGEE. The V gene lost 0 bases and the J gene lost 2 bases, with 13 bases spanning the gap. The CDR3 is 16 amino acids. CDR3 residues: CASSVATREITDTQYF. In DNA form, the CDR3 reads TGTGCCAGCAGCGTAGCTACGAGGGAAATCACAGATACGCAGTATTTT. Drawing the rest from reference TRBV9 and TRBJ2-3, the complete variable domain is DSGVTQTPKHLITATGQRVTLRCSPRSGDLSVYWYQQSLDQGLQFLIQYYNGEERAKGNILERFSAQQFPDLHSELNLSSLELGDSALYFCASSVATREITDTQYFGPGTRLTVL.

V usage is TRBV5-3 and J usage is TRBJ2-2; D is perhaps TRBD1 (6 bases). TRBV5-3 is given ORF status, its function remaining uncertain. V was cut by 5 bases and J by 6 bases, with 14 bases left in between. This CDR3 contains 14 residues. CDR3 sequence reads: CARSSDRLPGELFF. The CDR3 DNA reads as TGTGCCAGAAGTTCCGACAGGCTACCCGGGGAGCTGTTTTTT.

In this sample, this clone turned up a few times. This sequence joins TRBV4-3 and TRBJ2-5, with 12 nucleotides matching TRBD2. This CDR3 is 15 amino acids long. Germline V gene lookup returns CDR1 LGHNA and CDR2 YSLEER. Losses at the gene ends were 8 bases for V and 2 bases for J; bases not matched to a gene: 6. The CDR3 loop is CASGKGLAGQETQYF. The CDR3 DNA reads as TGCGCCAGCGGTAAAGGACTAGCGGGACAAGAGACCCAGTACTTC.

The CDR3 region has the DNA TGTGCCAGCAGTAGACTAGCGGGTATCAATGAGCAGTTCTTC. This codes for CASSRLAGINEQFF. V and J are TRBV2 and TRBJ2-1, with TRBD2 matching 10 bases. V dropped 5 bases and J dropped 6; count of bases not matched to a gene: 4. Germline-derived CDR1 and CDR2 are SNHLY and FYNNEI. CDR3 length: 14 amino acids. Filled out from reference TRBV2 and TRBJ2-1, the complete variable domain reads EPEVTQTPSHQVTQMGQEVILRCVPISNHLYFYWYRQILGQKVEFLVSFYNNEISEKSEIFDDQFSVERPDGSNFTLKIRSTKLEDSAMYFCASSRLAGINEQFFGPGTRLTVL.

This chain links TRBV6-6 with TRBJ1-2; weak D call: TRBD1 (6 bases). V shed 6 bases and J shed 1 base, with 15 bases lying between them. CDR3 size: 15 residues. CDR1 is MNHNY, CDR2 SVGAGI, per germline (reference sequence). The CDR3 here is CASSPAQQGNYGYTF. CDR3 DNA sequence: TGTGCCAGCAGCCCCGCCCAACAGGGTAACTATGGCTACACCTTC.

The V and J genes are TRBV4-2 and TRBJ2-7, with D possibly matching TRBD2 (5 bases). V was cut by 10 bases and J by 6 bases, with 16 bases left in between. The CDR3 contains 12 residues. Germline CDR1 is LGHNA and CDR2 is YNFKEQ. CDR3 nucleotide sequence: TGTGCCACCTCGGGCCTGGCGGGCGAGCAGTACTTC. Translating gives CATSGLAGEQYF.

The chain carries TRBV6-1 and TRBJ2-7; D perhaps matches TRBD1 (6 bases). The CDR3 spans 17 residues. CDR1 and CDR2 (germline): MNHNS, SASEGT. V was clipped by 4 bases and J by 4 bases, with 23 bases between them. For the CDR3, the DNA is TGTGCCAGCAGTGGACAAGGTTGGGGGCGCAGTTCTTACGAGCAGTACTTC. This sequence encodes CASSGQGWGRSSYEQYF.

The V call is TRBV7-9, the J call TRBJ2-7, with 9 bases aligning to TRBD2. V was clipped by 5 bases and J by 3 bases; unmatched bases: 5. CDR1 and CDR2 (germline): SEHNR, FQNEAQ (reference sequence). The CDR3 runs 14 residues. CDR3 loop: CASSEYSGSYEQYF. The CDR3 nucleotides read TGTGCCAGCAGCGAATATAGCGGGAGCTACGAGCAGTACTTC. The complete variable domain, with remaining parts taken from reference TRBV7-9 and TRBJ2-7, reads DTGVSQNPRHKITKRGQNVTFRCDPISEHNRLYWYRQTLGQGPEFLTYFQNEAQLEKSRLLSDRFSAERPKGSFSTLEIQRTEQGDSAMYLCASSEYSGSYEQYFGPGTRLTVT.

This rearrangement joins TRBV30 to TRBJ2-7, with a weak D call TRBD2 (6 bases). The CDR3 extends over 17 amino acids. Trimming cost V 0 bases and J 2 bases, with 20 bases left between them. The germline V gene encodes CDR1 GTSNPN and CDR2 SVGIG (reference sequence). DNA of the CDR3: TGTGCCTGGAGTGTACCTTCGTGGTCTAGCGAGACCTACGAGCAGTACTTC. This translates into CAWSVPSWSSETYEQYF.

In this sample, this clone turned up a few times. This sequence joins TRBV6-5 and TRBJ2-7, with D tentatively TRBD2 (7 bases). CDR3 length: 12 residues. V gave up 7 bases and J gave up 5 bases, with 12 bases separating them. Germline values: CDR1 MNHEY, CDR2 SVGAGI. The CDR3 sequence: CASISGGNEQYF. The DNA for the CDR3 is TGTGCCAGCATATCGGGGGGCAACGAGCAGTACTTC.

This rearrangement joins TRBV2 to TRBJ1-2, with TRBD1 identical over 11 bases. The germline gives CDR1 SNHLY, CDR2 FYNNEI. The CDR3 is 15 amino acids. Unmatched junction bases numbered 4, after V lost 6 bases and J lost 1 base. CDR3 region: CASRMGQGGNYGYTF. CDR3 DNA sequence: TGTGCCAGCAGAATGGGACAGGGGGGTAACTATGGCTACACCTTC.

The CDR3 loop reads CASSLVPPNTEAFF. CDR3 in DNA: TGTGCCAGCAGCTTAGTCCCCCCTAACACTGAAGCTTTCTTT. The V gene is TRBV7-2, the J gene TRBJ1-1; D unresolved. Germline V gene sequence: CDR1 SGHTA, CDR2 FQGNSA. With 1 base removed from V and 2 bases from J, the gap between germline ends came to 8 bases. The CDR3 sequence is 14 residues long. Supplemented by reference TRBV7-2 and TRBJ1-1, the full variable domain reads GAGVSQSPSNKVTEKGKDVELRCDPISGHTALYWYRQSLGQGLEFLIYFQGNSAPDKSGLPSDRFSAERTGGSVSTLTIQRTQQEDSAVYLCASSLVPPNTEAFFGQGTRLTVV.

The chain recombines TRBV9 with TRBJ2-3; weak D call: TRBD2 (5 bases). V gave up 0 bases and J gave up 6 bases, with 14 bases separating them. CDR3 length equals 15 residues. Germline CDR1 and CDR2: SGDLS and YYNGEE. CDR3 residues: CASSVDSVTTDTQYF. The CDR3 DNA reads as TGTGCCAGCAGCGTAGATAGCGTTACGACTGATACGCAGTATTTT.

The rearrangement joins TRBV5-4 to TRBJ2-5; unclear D gene. V was trimmed by 0 bases and J by 1 base, leaving 7 bases between them. The V gene's germline CDR1 is SGHNT and CDR2 YYREEE (reference sequence). The CDR3 is 14 residues long. The CDR3 region is CASSLGGFQETQYF. CDR3 nucleotide sequence: TGTGCCAGCAGCTTGGGTGGCTTCCAAGAGACCCAGTACTTC.

The V gene is TRBV5-1, the J gene TRBJ2-5; D may be TRBD1 (6 bases). Trimming took off 8 bases at V and 4 bases at J, with 18 bases between the two ends. The germline V gene has CDR1 SGHRS and CDR2 YFSETQ. The CDR3 covers 14 residues. Here the CDR3 reads CASTDQGLGETQYF. In DNA form, the CDR3 reads TGCGCCAGTACAGACCAGGGGTTAGGAGAGACCCAGTACTTC.

The CDR3 sequence is CASSWSPREKLFF. The CDR3 DNA follows: TGTGCCAGCAGTTGGAGTCCCCGGGAAAAACTGTTTTTT. The chain is built from TRBV27 and TRBJ1-4; D is ambiguous. Germline V gene sequence: CDR1 MNHEY, CDR2 SMNVEV (reference sequence). V was cut by 4 bases and J by 8 bases, with 11 bases left in between. CDR3 length equals 13 residues.

CDR3: CASSVEGTALSGNTIYF. In nucleotides, the CDR3 is TGTGCCAGCAGCGTAGAAGGGACAGCGCTTTCTGGAAACACCATATATTTT. The chain combines TRBV9 with TRBJ1-3; TRBD1 matches 7 bases. Germline V gives CDR1 SGDLS, CDR2 YYNGEE. The CDR3 extends over 17 amino acids. The trim removed 0 bases at V and 1 base at J, leaving 7 bases unmatched.

The chain joins TRBV11-2 to TRBJ2-1, with TRBD2 matching over 11 bases. Germline V gene sequence: CDR1 SGHAT, CDR2 FQNNGV. The CDR3 sequence is 18 residues long. The J segment lost 5 bases and the V segment lost 5 bases, leaving 14 bases of the junction unmatched. The CDR3 loop reads CASSHPTSGGLADNEQFF. The DNA for the CDR3 is TGTGCCAGCAGCCATCCCACTAGCGGGGGTTTGGCAGACAATGAGCAGTTCTTC.

This clone has only one observation. V is TRBV5-4 and J is TRBJ1-1; 9 positions agree with TRBD1. This CDR3 contains 17 residues. Germline loops: CDR1 SGHNT, CDR2 YYREEE (reference sequence). V dropped 5 bases and J dropped 1; count of bases not matched to a gene: 12. This chain's CDR3 is CASRHARDRVENTEAFF. As DNA, the CDR3 is TGTGCCAGCAGACATGCCCGGGACAGGGTAGAGAACACTGAAGCTTTCTTT.